The clone carrying this T cell receptor beta chain has ten or more counts. This record belongs to a study of metastatic and nonmetastatic thyroid tumors. For the study at large: Thyroid patients, malignant and benign, had repertoires compared across blood and tumor or nodule tissue.

Nobody among the patients had been given any treatment before thyroid surgery. Trimming left V 5 bases short and J 4 bases short, with 20 bases between. Germline V gives CDR1 KGHSH, CDR2 LQKENI. This CDR3 spans 16 amino acids. Via MiXCR, TCRdb re-called the PCR reads. Of 25,000 to 35,000 clones detected, 9.5% to 14% appear once; the ten largest clones hold 15% to 20%. This TCR was sampled from a female donor with papillary thyroid cancer or a benign thyroid nodule (not recorded which). Some clones in this sample may be carry-over from other donors' samples. The sequenced material came from blood. The chain recombines TRBV18 with TRBJ1-2; no firm D call. CDR3 loop: CASSSRRESLGYGYTF. CDR3 coding DNA: TGTGCCAGCTCATCTAGACGGGAGTCCCTTGGCTATGGCTACACCTTC.